This TCR beta chain emerged from a study of control samples from healthy donors and cancer patients. Here immunoSEQ multiplex PCR was the method, and the copy in TCRdb shows in-frame clones only, minus some. The sample shows about 160,000 clones, roughly 94% of them seen only once. Germline CDR1 is MNHNY and CDR2 is SVGAGI (reference sequence). Unmatched junction bases numbered 7, after V lost 6 bases and J lost 5 bases. CDR3 length equals 15 residues. The J gene is TRBJ1-6, the V gene TRBV6-6; the match to TRBD1 covers 7 bases. This receptor was obtained from a woman aged 40-49 years in good health. The sample consisted of blood. In nucleotides, the CDR3 is TGTGCCAGCAGCGACAGGGCTCGAGATAATTCACCCCTCCACTTT. This translates into CASSDRARDNSPLHF.